The 20 T cell receptor beta chains given below trace back to one sample, sequenced in a study of cytomegalovirus exposure and HLA in healthy donors. PCR employed 60 Vbeta and 13 Jbeta primers. Assay used: immunoSEQ multiplex PCR; TCRdb lists only in-frame clones, some missing. The repertoire holds some 130,000 clones, with approximately 75% as singletons. Sample: PBMCs. The receptors originated from a woman in her 40s in good health and CMV-seropositive.

The chain is built from TRBV28 and TRBJ2-7, with D possibly TRBD2 on 5 matching bases. This CDR3 region has 16 residues. In germline, CDR1 is MDHEN, CDR2 SYDVKM. V shed 6 bases and J shed 1 base, with 19 bases lying between them. CDR3 sequence (DNA): TGTGCCAGCAGCTTACGGGGTGGGAGTGGTTCCTACGAGCAGTACTTC. Protein sequence: CASSLRGGSGSYEQYF.

The chain is built from TRBV27 and TRBJ2-5; D is perhaps TRBD2 (5 bases). This CDR3 region has 14 residues. Trimming pared 5 bases from V and 2 bases from J, leaving 12 bases between. Germline V gene sequence: CDR1 MNHEY, CDR2 SMNVEV (reference sequence). Written as DNA, the CDR3 is TGTGCCAGCAGTCTCCGAGGGAAACAAGAGACCCAGTACTTC. It specifies CASSLRGKQETQYF.

The genes are TRBV7-9 and TRBJ1-1; tentatively, D is TRBD1 (5 bases). Per the germline V gene, CDR1 is SEHNR and CDR2 is FQNEAQ (reference sequence). The CDR3 is 14 residues long. V was pared by 1 base and J by 3 bases, with 9 bases between. The CDR3 DNA sequence: TGTGCCAGCAGCTTAGATTGGGGGGACACTGAAGCTTTCTTT. Amino acids: CASSLDWGDTEAFF. The full variable domain, with the rest looked up from reference TRBV7-9 and TRBJ1-1, is DTGVSQNPRHKITKRGQNVTFRCDPISEHNRLYWYRQTLGQGPEFLTYFQNEAQLEKSRLLSDRFSAERPKGSFSTLEIQRTEQGDSAMYLCASSLDWGDTEAFFGQGTRLTVV.

The J gene is TRBJ1-2, the V gene TRBV18; 8 bases agree with TRBD1. Germline V lookup: CDR1 KGHSH, CDR2 LQKENI. The CDR3 covers 14 residues. Trimming took 3 bases from V and 7 from J; bases not matched to a gene: 7. This CDR3 is CASSPPTGGTGYTF. DNA of the CDR3: TGTGCCAGCTCACCTCCAACAGGGGGAACTGGCTACACCTTC.

The V and J genes are TRBV5-4 and TRBJ2-7; 10 bases line up with TRBD1. V trimming: 4 bases; J trimming: 2 bases; junction bases outside the gene matches: 3. From germline, CDR1 is SGHNT and CDR2 YYREEE (reference sequence). The CDR3 runs to 14 residues. CDR3 in DNA: TGTGCCAGCAGCCATGGGACAGGGGCCTACGAGCAGTACTTC. Protein sequence: CASSHGTGAYEQYF.

The chain recombines TRBV27 with TRBJ1-4, with TRBD1 identical over 8 bases. Trimming cost V 4 bases and J 8 bases; bases outside gene matches: 9. This CDR3 has 15 residues. Germline V CDR1 and CDR2: MNHEY, SMNVEV (reference sequence). The CDR3 DNA follows: TGTGCCAGCAGTTACCGGACAGGGTCACGAGAAAAACTGTTTTTT. Translated, it gives CASSYRTGSREKLFF.

The V and J genes are TRBV15 and TRBJ2-2; TRBD2 matches at 12 bases. V was pared by 1 base and J by 7 bases, with 4 bases of the junction left unmatched. Germline assignment: CDR1 LNHNV and CDR2 YYDKDF (reference sequence). The CDR3 runs to 16 residues. This CDR3 reads CATSRGLTSGSGELFF. The DNA for the CDR3 is TGTGCCACCAGCAGAGGTCTGACTAGCGGGAGCGGGGAGCTGTTTTTT.

The J gene is TRBJ2-5, the V gene TRBV7-5; the table gives TRBD1 as D, unverified against the DNA. TRBV7-5 is tagged as a pseudogene. The CDR3 consists of 16 residues. The CDR3 nucleotides read TGTGCCAGAAGCTTGCTTTTGATTGGGCAACAAGAGACCCAGTACTTC. It translates to CARSLLLIGQQETQYF.

The CDR3 is CSALSSYEQYF. CDR3 nucleotides: TGCTCAGCGTTATCCTCCTACGAGCAGTACTTC. This chain links TRBV29-1 with TRBJ2-7; D call uncertain. Germline loops: CDR1 SQVTM, CDR2 ANQGSEA. This CDR3 has 11 amino acids.

This chain uses TRBV19 with TRBJ1-2; no firm D call. The CDR3 extends over 14 amino acids. CDR1 and CDR2 (germline): LNHDA, SQIVND (reference sequence). V lost 4 bases and J 2 bases, leaving 11 bases between the germline ends. CDR3 in amino acids: CASSTDGGNYGYTF. DNA of the CDR3: TGTGCCAGTAGTACGGACGGCGGGAACTATGGCTACACCTTC.

This chain links TRBV27 with TRBJ1-2; no reliable D call. Germline-derived CDR1 and CDR2 are MNHEY and SMNVEV (reference sequence). The CDR3 consists of 14 residues. Between the trimmed V and J ends, which lost 5 bases and 9 bases, there was a span of 19 bases. The DNA of the CDR3 is TGTGCCAGCAGTGAGAACGAGGAGTACCAGCGCTACACCTTC. Its protein product is CASSENEEYQRYTF.

This clone appeared a single time. The CDR3: CSVAYRQGTDTQYF. The CDR3 DNA is TGCAGCGTTGCGTACCGGCAGGGCACAGATACGCAGTATTTT. V usage is TRBV29-1 and J usage is TRBJ2-3; D not certain. V lost 4 bases and J lost 1, with 12 bases in between. The CDR3 length is 14 residues. Germline CDR1 SQVTM, CDR2 ANQGSEA.

The chain's CDR3 is CASSPGGRSYEQYF. CDR3 nucleotide sequence: TGTGCCAGCAGCCCGGGGGGACGCTCCTACGAGCAGTACTTC. The rearrangement uses TRBV9 and TRBJ2-7; 7 bases agree with TRBD2. V lost 4 bases to trimming and J lost 0 bases; unmatched junction nucleotides: 4. The CDR3 runs to 14 residues. Germline V CDR1 and CDR2: SGDLS, YYNGEE.

The CDR3 DNA follows: TGTGCCAGCACTATTGGTCTAGTTGGGAATGAGCAGTTCTTC. Amino acid sequence: CASTIGLVGNEQFF. The chain combines TRBV19 with TRBJ2-1; D remains ambiguous. The CDR3 loop spans 14 amino acids. Trimming removed 9 bases from V and 7 bases from J, with 19 bases in between. CDR1 LNHDA and CDR2 SQIVND come from the germline V gene (reference sequence).

This clone was seen a few times. The genes are TRBV7-9 and TRBJ2-7; the D is unclear. The CDR3 loop spans 13 amino acids. Germline CDR1 SEHNR, CDR2 FQNEAQ (reference sequence). Trimming stripped 5 bases from V and 4 bases from J, with 12 bases between. The CDR3 DNA reads TGTGCCAGCAGCCCGGCGACAAGTTACGAGCAGTACTTC. Translating gives CASSPATSYEQYF.

This chain connects TRBV7-9 to TRBJ2-7; TRBD1 is a possible D gene (6 bases). CDR1 and CDR2 from the germline V gene are SEHNR and FQNEAQ (reference sequence). Trimming pared 1 base from V and 0 bases from J, leaving 13 bases between. This CDR3 contains 16 residues. Written as DNA, the CDR3 is TGTGCCAGCAGCTTAGAGGAGGCAGGGGTCTCCTACGAGCAGTACTTC. Protein: CASSLEEAGVSYEQYF.

This sequence joins TRBV27 and TRBJ1-5; the D is unclear. The CDR3 is 13 amino acids. V dropped 5 bases and J dropped 7 bases, with 12 bases sitting between them. Germline CDR1 and CDR2: MNHEY and SMNVEV (reference sequence). This chain's CDR3 is CASSPQEWQPQHF. The CDR3 bases are TGTGCCAGCAGTCCCCAGGAATGGCAGCCCCAGCATTTT.

The V gene is TRBV10-2, the J gene TRBJ2-1; D unclear. The germline gives CDR1 WSHSY, CDR2 SAAADI. There are 16 residues in the CDR3. V gave up 7 bases and J gave up 0 bases, with 16 bases separating them. In DNA, the CDR3 is TGCGCCAGCAAATCGGGTAGCCGGAGCTCCTACAATGAGCAGTTCTTC. It specifies CASKSGSRSSYNEQFF.

This clone was counted once. The V call is TRBV9, the J call TRBJ2-3, with TRBD1 identical over 11 bases. Per the germline V gene, CDR1 is SGDLS and CDR2 is YYNGEE. The CDR3 runs 16 residues. J gave up 5 bases and V 3 bases, and 8 bases lay outside the gene matches. CDR3 residues: CASSARGQGVVDTQYF. The CDR3 bases are TGTGCCAGCAGCGCGAGGGGACAGGGGGTGGTAGATACGCAGTATTTT.

V gene TRBV11-2 combines with J gene TRBJ2-3; D is perhaps TRBD2 (5 bases). This CDR3 has 16 residues. Trimming stripped 2 bases from V and 3 bases from J, with 15 bases between. Germline loops: CDR1 SGHAT, CDR2 FQNNGV. The CDR3 coding sequence is TGTGCCAGCAGCTTATCAGTGGGAGCCCCGACAGATACGCAGTATTTT. It codes for CASSLSVGAPTDTQYF.